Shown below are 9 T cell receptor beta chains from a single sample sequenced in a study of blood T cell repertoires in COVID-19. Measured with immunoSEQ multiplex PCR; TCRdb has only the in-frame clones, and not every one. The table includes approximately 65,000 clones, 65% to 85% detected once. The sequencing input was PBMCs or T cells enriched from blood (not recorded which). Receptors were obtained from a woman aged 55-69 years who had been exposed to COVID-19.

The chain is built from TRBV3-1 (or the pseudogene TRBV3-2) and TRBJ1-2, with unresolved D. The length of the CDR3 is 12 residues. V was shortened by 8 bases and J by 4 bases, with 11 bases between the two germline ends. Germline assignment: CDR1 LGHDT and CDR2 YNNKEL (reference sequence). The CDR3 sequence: CASRGQAYGYTF. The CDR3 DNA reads TGTGCCAGCCGCGGGCAGGCCTATGGCTACACCTTC.

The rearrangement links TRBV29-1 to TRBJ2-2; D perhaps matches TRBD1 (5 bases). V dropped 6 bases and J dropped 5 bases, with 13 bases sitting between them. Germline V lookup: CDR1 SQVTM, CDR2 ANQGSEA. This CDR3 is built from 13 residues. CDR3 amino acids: CSVEQALTGELFF. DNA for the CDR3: TGCAGCGTCGAACAGGCGTTGACCGGGGAGCTGTTTTTT.

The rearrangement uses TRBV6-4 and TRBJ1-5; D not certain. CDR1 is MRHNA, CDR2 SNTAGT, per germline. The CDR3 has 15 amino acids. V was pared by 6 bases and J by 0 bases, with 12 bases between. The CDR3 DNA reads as TGTGCCAGCAGAACAGACCCTTATAGCAATCAGCCCCAGCATTTT. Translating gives CASRTDPYSNQPQHF.

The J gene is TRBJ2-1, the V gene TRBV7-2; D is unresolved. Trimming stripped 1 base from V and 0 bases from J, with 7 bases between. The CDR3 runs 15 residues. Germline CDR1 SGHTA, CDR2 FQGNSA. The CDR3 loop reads CASSLGVGSYNEQFF. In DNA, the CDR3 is TGTGCCAGCAGCTTAGGAGTCGGCTCCTACAATGAGCAGTTCTTC.

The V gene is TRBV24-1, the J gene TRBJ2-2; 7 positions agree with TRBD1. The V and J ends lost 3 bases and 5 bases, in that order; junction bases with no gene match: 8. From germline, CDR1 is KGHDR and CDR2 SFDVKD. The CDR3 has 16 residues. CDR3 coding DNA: TGTGCCACCAGTGATCCGCAGGGGGATAGGACCGGGGAGCTGTTTTTT. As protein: CATSDPQGDRTGELFF.

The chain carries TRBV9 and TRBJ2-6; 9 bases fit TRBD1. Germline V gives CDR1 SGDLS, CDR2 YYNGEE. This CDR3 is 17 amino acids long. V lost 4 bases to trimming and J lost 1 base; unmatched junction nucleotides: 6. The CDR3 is CASSPGTGYSGANVLTF. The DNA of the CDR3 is TGTGCCAGCAGCCCCGGGACAGGGTATTCTGGGGCCAACGTCCTGACTTTC.

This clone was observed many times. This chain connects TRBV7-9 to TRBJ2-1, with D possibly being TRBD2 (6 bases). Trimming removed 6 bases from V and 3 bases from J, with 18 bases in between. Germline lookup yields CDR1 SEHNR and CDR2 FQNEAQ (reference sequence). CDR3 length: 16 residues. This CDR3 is CASRPGLTSFYNEQFF. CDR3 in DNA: TGTGCCAGCAGACCGGGACTTACATCTTTCTACAATGAGCAGTTCTTC.

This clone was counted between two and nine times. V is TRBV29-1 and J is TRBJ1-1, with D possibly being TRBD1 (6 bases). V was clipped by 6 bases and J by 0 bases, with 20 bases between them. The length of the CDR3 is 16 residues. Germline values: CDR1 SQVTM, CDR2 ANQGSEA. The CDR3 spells CSVGSRTASMNTEAFF. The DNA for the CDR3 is TGCAGCGTCGGAAGTAGGACAGCCTCCATGAACACTGAAGCTTTCTTT.

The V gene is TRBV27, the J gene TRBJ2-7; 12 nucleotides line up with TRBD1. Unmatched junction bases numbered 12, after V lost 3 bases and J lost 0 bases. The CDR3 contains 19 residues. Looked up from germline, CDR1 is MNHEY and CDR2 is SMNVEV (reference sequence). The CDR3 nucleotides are TGTGCCAGCAGTTTTTTAACGCCGGGACAGGGGGCTGGCTCCTACGAGCAGTACTTC. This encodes CASSFLTPGQGAGSYEQYF.